The subject of this entry is one T cell receptor beta chain. This clone's antigen is unknown. No qualities accompany the bases; no much larger clone lies one base away. Library construction relied on the immunoSEQ multiplex PCR assay. TCRdb's version of the immuneACCESS table is confined to in-frame rearrangements and falls short of the full clone set. An unresolved V gene accounts for under half of the shortfall where checked; the remainder is of unknown origin. The sample includes 85,000 to 95,000 clones, with roughly 92% observed a single time. The leading ten clones occupy around 0.95% of the sample. The sample is drawn from a study of control samples from healthy donors and cancer patients (dated by TCRdb to the early 2020s). The sequencing input was blood. The origin of this receptor is a woman younger than 45 in good health.

CDR3 loop: CASSEVSGVGEAFF. The bases read TGTGCCAGCAGTGAAGTGTCAGGTGTAGGTGAAGCTTTCTTT. This chain joins TRBV6-1 to TRBJ1-1; the D gene identity is not certain. Trimming takes 1 base from V and 7 bases from J, and the germline ends sit 13 bases apart. According to the germline V gene, CDR1 reads MNHNS and CDR2 reads SASEGT. Spanning cysteine to phenylalanine, the CDR3 consists of 14 amino acids. Only the CDR3 region is kept as DNA, spanning 42 bases read in frame from base 1.